This T cell receptor (beta chain) was captured by sequencing in a study of T-cell memory formation after mild COVID-19 (dated by TCRdb to the early 2020s). About the investigation overall: TCR sequence clusters from the two donors were found to be largely donor specific. Two young, previously healthy adult volunteers made up the cohort, one male and one female. In a couple of donors, T-cell clones that expanded and contracted after mild COVID-19 were tracked by sequencing TCRalpha and TCRbeta repertoires over time. What the work shows at the level of the full study, not this receptor alone: Clones contracting from day 15 to 85 had balanced CD4/CD8 phenotypes, while a second wave expanding from day 15 to 37 was biased towards CD4+. Contracting CD4+ clones appeared mostly in the CM and EM memory subsets, whereas CD8+ clones were enriched in EMRA. Only two mild cases were covered by the study, and larger cohorts that include severe cases with pre-infection samples were considered necessary. SARS-CoV-2 specificity of the second-wave clones peaking on day 37 was not confirmed. Some responding clones were detected in pre-infection memory, which suggested that pre-existing cross-reactive memory T cells had joined the SARS-CoV-2 response.

Ficoll-Paque density gradient centrifugation was used to isolate PBMCs. The run used an Illumina NovaSeq 6000. TCRalpha and TCRbeta cDNA libraries were constructed by 5'RACE with constant-segment primers, with sample barcodes and unique molecular identifiers being introduced. Trizol reagent was used to extract RNA from every sample. The libraries were amplified in two PCR steps, and the second step added a second sample barcode and Illumina TruSeq adapters. Sequencing of the libraries was done on an Illumina NovaSeq, producing 2 x 150 bp paired-end reads. The original pipeline was this. With migec v1.2.7, reads were demultiplexed and then collapsed into UMI-guided consensus sequences. Using mixcr v2.1.11, UMI consensuses were aligned to TRA and TRB V and J templates and then assembled into clonotypes. A clonotype was counted as expanded or contracted only if both edgeR and NoisET called the change significant, with noise models trained on biological replicates. For edgeR calls, the thresholds were a false discovery rate-adjusted p below 0.01 and a log2 fold-change of 1. As an exploratory analysis of dynamics, max-normalized trajectories of the 1000 most abundant clonotypes were examined with PCA combined with hierarchical clustering. Separately sequenced CD4+ and CD8+ repertoires were used to assign a CD4 or CD8 phenotype to each responding clone. The public reads were quality trimmed at Q25 with fastp and then assembled into clones with MiXCR by TCRdb, keeping productive beta chains. Here each entry gathers all rows of one CDR3 protein and keeps the most common genes and DNA. These V and J calls derive from TCRdb rather than the authors' analysis. The sample records under 300,000 distinct CDR3 sequences, approximately 7.6% of which are singletons. 20% to 25% of the sample is in the top ten clones.

Details on this clonotype: Its binding antigen is unknown. Base-call qualities are not available, and no considerably larger clone is one nucleotide away.

V gives up 3 bases and J gives up 5 bases, and the segment between their germline ends measures 12 bases. From cysteine to phenylalanine, the CDR3 is 14 amino acids long. Just the 42-base CDR3 DNA is kept, in frame starting at base 1. The sequencing input was PBMCs or a T cell subset sorted from them (not recorded which). The sequence is built from TRBV12-3 or TRBV12-4 and TRBJ2-3; matching of 6 bases hints at TRBD2 as the D gene. The receptor's source is a man younger than 30 who had mild COVID-19 (a few samples of this study predate the infection). The sample titles of this study are shuffled in the database, so cell type and time point are left out; the donor was told from shared clones. The sequenced DNA is TGTGCCAGCAGTTTTGGCCGAGCGGGAGATACGCAGTATTTT. Its protein is CASSFGRAGDTQYF.